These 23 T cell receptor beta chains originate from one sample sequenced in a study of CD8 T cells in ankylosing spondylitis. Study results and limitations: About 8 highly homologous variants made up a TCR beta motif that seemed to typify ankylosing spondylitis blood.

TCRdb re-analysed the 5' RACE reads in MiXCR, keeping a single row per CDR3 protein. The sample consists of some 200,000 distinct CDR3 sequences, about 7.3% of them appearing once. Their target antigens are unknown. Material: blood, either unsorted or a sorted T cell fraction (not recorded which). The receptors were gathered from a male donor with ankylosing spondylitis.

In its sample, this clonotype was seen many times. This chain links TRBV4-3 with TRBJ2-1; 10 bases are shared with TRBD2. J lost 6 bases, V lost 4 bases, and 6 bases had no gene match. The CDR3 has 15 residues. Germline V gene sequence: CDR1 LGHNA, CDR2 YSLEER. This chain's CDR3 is CASSLKRGGLNEQFF. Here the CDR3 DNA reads TGCGCCAGCAGCCTCAAGCGGGGGGGCCTCAATGAGCAGTTCTTC.

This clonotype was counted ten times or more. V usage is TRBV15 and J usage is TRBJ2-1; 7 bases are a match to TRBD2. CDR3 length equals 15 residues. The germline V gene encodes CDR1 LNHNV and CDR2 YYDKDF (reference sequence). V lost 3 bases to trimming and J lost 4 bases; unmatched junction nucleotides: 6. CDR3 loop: CATSRRSGIYNEQFF. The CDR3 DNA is TGTGCCACCAGCAGGAGGAGCGGGATTTACAATGAGCAGTTCTTC.

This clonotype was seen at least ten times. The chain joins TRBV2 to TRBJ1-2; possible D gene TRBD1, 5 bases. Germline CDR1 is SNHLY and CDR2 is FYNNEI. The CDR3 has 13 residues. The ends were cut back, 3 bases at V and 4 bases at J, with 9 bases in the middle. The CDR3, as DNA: TGTGCCAGCAGTGACAGAAGGGGCTATGGCTACACCTTC. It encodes CASSDRRGYGYTF. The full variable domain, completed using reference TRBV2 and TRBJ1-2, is EPEVTQTPSHQVTQMGQEVILRCVPISNHLYFYWYRQILGQKVEFLVSFYNNEISEKSEIFDDQFSVERPDGSNFTLKIRSTKLEDSAMYFCASSDRRGYGYTFGSGTRLTVV.

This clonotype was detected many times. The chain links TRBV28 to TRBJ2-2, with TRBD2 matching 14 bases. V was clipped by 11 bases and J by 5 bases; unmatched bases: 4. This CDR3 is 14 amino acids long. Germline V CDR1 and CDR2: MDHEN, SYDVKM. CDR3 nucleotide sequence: TGTGCCGGCCGACTAGCGGGAGGGACCGGGGAGCTGTTTTTT. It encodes CAGRLAGGTGELFF.

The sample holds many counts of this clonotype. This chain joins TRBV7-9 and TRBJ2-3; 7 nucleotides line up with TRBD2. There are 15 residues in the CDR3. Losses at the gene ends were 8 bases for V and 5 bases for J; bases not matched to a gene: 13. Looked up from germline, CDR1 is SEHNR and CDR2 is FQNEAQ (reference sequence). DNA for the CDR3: TGTGCCAGCCTCTCGCGGGAGATAGGAGGAGATACGCAGTATTTT. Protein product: CASLSREIGGDTQYF.

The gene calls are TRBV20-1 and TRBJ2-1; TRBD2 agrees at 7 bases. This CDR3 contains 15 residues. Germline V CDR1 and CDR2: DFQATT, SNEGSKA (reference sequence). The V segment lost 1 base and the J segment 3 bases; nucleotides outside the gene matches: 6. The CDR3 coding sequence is TGCAGTGCTAGAGTAGAGGGAGGGGACTACAATGAGCAGTTCTTC. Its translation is CSARVEGGDYNEQFF.

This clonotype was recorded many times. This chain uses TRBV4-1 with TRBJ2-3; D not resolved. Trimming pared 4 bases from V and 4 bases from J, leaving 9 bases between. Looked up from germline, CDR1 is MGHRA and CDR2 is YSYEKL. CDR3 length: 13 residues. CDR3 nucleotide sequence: TGCGCCAGCAGCCCACGACTGTCAGATACGCAGTATTTT. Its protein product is CASSPRLSDTQYF.

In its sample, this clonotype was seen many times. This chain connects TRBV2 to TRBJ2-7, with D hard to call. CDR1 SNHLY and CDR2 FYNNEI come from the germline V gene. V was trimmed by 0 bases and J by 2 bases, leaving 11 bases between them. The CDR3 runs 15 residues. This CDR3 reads CASSEAYGRTYEQYF. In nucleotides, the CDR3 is TGTGCCAGCAGTGAAGCGTATGGCAGAACCTACGAGCAGTACTTC.

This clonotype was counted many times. In DNA, the CDR3 is TGCAGTGCTAGAGATCTCGGGATAACAGGGAGGGGTGAAAAACTGTTTTTT. Amino acids: CSARDLGITGRGEKLFF. V usage is TRBV20-1 and J usage is TRBJ1-4; TRBD1 might be the D (6 bases). Looked up from germline, CDR1 is DFQATT and CDR2 is SNEGSKA (reference sequence). The V gene lost 0 bases and the J gene lost 7 bases, with 21 bases spanning the gap. This CDR3 has 17 residues.

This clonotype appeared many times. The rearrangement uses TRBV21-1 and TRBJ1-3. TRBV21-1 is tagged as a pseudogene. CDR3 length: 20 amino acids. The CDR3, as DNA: TGTGCCAGCCGAACCCCTGAAAACAAGGTCAGCGGGACTATTGGAAACACCATATATTTT. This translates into CASRTPENKVSGTIGNTIYF.

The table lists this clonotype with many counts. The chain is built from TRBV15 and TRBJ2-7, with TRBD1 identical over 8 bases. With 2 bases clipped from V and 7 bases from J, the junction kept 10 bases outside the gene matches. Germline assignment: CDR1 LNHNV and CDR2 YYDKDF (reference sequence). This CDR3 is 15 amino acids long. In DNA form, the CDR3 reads TGTGCCACCAGCAGAACCGGACAGGGCGCAGGGGAGCAGTACTTC. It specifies CATSRTGQGAGEQYF. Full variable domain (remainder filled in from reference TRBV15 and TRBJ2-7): DAMVIQNPRYQVTQFGKPVTLSCSQTLNHNVMYWYQQKSSQAPKLLFHYYDKDFNNEADTPDNFQSRRPNTSFCFLDIRSPGLGDTAMYLCATSRTGQGAGEQYFGPGTRLTVT.

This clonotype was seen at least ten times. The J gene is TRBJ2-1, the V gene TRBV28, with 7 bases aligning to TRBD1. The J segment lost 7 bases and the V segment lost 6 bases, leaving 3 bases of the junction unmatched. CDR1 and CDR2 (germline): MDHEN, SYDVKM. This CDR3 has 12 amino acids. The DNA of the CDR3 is TGTGCCAGCAGAACACAGGGGAATGAGCAGTTCTTC. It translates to CASRTQGNEQFF.

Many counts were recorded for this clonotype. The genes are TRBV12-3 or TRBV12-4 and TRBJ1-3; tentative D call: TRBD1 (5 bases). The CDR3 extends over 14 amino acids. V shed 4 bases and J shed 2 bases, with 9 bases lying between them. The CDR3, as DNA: TGTGCCAGCAGTTCGGGGGGAACTGGAAACACCATATATTTT. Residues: CASSSGGTGNTIYF.

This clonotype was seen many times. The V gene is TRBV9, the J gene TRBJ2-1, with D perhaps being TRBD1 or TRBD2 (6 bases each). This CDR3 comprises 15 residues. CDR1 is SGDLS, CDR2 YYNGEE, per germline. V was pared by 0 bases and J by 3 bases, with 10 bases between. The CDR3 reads CASSVEGGLYNEQFF. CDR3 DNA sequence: TGTGCCAGCAGCGTAGAAGGGGGGCTCTACAATGAGCAGTTCTTC.

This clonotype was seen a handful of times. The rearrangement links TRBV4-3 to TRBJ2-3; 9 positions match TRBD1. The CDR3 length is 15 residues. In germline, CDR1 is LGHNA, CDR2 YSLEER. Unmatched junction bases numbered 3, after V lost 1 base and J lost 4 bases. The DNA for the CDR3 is TGCGCCAGCAGCCAAGTGACAGGGGGAGCAGATACGCAGTATTTT. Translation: CASSQVTGGADTQYF.

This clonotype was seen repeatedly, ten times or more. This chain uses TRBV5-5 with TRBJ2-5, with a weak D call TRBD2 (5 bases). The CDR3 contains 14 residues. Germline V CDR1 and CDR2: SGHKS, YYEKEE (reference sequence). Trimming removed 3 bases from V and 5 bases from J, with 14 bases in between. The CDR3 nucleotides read TGTGCCAGCAGCTCGGGATCCAGTTCCGAGACCCAGTACTTC. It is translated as CASSSGSSSETQYF.

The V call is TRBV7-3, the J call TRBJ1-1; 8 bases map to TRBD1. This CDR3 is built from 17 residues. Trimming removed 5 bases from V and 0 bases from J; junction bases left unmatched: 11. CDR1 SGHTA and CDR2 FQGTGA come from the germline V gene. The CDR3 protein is CASSPGWTGFMNTEAFF. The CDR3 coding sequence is TGTGCCAGCAGCCCGGGGTGGACAGGGTTCATGAACACTGAAGCTTTCTTT. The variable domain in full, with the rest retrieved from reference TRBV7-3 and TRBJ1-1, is GAGVSQTPSNKVTEKGKYVELRCDPISGHTALYWYRQSLGQGPEFLIYFQGTGAADDSGLPNDRFFAVRPEGSVSTLKIQRTERGDSAVYLCASSPGWTGFMNTEAFFGQGTRLTVV.

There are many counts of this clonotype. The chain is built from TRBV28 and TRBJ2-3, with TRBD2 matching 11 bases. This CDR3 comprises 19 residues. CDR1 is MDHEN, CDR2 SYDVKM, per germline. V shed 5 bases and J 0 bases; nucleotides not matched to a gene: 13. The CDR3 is CASSTGLAGGITSTDTQYF. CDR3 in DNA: TGTGCCAGCAGTACAGGACTAGCGGGTGGTATTACTAGCACAGATACGCAGTATTTT.

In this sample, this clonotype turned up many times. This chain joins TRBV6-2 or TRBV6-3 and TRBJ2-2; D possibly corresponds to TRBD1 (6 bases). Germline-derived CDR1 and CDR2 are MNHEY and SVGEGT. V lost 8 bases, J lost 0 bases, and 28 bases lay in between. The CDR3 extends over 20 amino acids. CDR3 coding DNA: TGTGCCAGCGAAAGTCCTCACCCCGGACAGCCCCCATCGAACACCGGGGAGCTGTTTTTT. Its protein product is CASESPHPGQPPSNTGELFF.

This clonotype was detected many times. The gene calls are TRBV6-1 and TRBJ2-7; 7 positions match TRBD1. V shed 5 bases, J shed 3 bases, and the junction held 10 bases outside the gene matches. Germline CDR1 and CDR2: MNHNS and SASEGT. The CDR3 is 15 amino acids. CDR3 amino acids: CASSPNPTGNYEQYF. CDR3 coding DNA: TGTGCCAGCAGTCCCAACCCGACAGGGAACTACGAGCAGTACTTC.

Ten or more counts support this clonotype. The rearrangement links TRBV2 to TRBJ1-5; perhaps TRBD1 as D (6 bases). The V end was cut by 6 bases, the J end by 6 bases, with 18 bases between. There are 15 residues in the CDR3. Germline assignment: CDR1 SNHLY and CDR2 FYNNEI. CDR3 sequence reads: CASRRGGPLIQPQHF. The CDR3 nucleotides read TGTGCCAGCAGGAGGGGGGGACCCCTCATTCAGCCCCAGCATTTT.

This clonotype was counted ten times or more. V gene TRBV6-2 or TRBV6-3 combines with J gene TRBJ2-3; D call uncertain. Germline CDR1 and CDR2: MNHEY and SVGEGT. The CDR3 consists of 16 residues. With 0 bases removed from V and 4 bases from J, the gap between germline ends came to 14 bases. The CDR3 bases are TGTGCCAGCAGTTACTCTCCTAATTCATGGGCAGATACGCAGTATTTT. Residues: CASSYSPNSWADTQYF.

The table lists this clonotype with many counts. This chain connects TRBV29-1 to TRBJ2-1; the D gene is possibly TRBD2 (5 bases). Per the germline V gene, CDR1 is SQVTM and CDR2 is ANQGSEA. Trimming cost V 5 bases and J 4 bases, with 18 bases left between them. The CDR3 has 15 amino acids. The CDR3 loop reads CSVYLRTWLYNEQFF. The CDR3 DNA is TGCAGCGTTTATCTTCGGACTTGGCTTTACAATGAGCAGTTCTTC.